This T cell receptor beta chain derives from a study of cytomegalovirus exposure and HLA in healthy donors. General study points: V- and J-gene trimming of TCR beta was linked (in a later analysis) to a missense DCLRE1C variant. TCR beta sequences reportedly predicted the HLA-A and HLA-B alleles of most subjects accurately.

This CDR3 has 11 amino acids. Trimming took 4 bases from V and 5 from J, leaving 8 bases between them. CDR1 DFQATT and CDR2 SNEGSKA come from the germline V gene (reference sequence). For this clone: Antigen unknown.

The PCR had 60 Vbeta and 13 Jbeta primers. The protocol was immunoSEQ multiplex PCR, while the TCRdb copy is restricted to in-frame clones and leaves out a portion. The sample lists some 150,000 clones; roughly 80% were seen once. Sequenced: PBMCs. V usage is TRBV20-1 and J usage is TRBJ2-5, with D tentatively TRBD1 (6 bases). This TCR came from a female donor in good health and CMV-seronegative. The CDR3 protein is CSANDRETQYF. Here the CDR3 DNA reads TGCAGTGCTAACGACAGGGAGACCCAGTACTTC.